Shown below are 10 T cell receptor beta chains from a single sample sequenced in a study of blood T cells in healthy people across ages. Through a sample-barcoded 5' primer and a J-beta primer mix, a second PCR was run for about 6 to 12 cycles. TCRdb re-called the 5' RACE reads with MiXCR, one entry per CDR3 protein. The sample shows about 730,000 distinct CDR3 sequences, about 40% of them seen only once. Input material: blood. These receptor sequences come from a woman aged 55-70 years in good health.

CDR3 residues: CASSIGRGAYEQYF. The CDR3 DNA reads as TGTGCCAGTAGTATCGGTCGCGGAGCCTACGAGCAGTACTTC. The chain carries TRBV19 and TRBJ2-7; D call uncertain. This CDR3 region has 14 residues. V was clipped by 3 bases and J by 2 bases, with 11 bases between them. CDR1 is LNHDA, CDR2 SQIVND, per germline (reference sequence). Looking up the rest from reference TRBV19 and TRBJ2-7 gives the full variable domain: DGGITQSPKYLFRKEGQNVTLSCEQNLNHDAMYWYRQDPGQGLRLIYYSQIVNDFQKGDIAEGYSVSREKKESFPLTVTSAQKNPTAFYLCASSIGRGAYEQYFGPGTRLTVT.

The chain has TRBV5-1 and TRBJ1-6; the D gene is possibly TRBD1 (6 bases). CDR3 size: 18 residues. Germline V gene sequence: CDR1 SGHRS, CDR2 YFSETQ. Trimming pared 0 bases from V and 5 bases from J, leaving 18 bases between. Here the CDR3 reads CASSLGSSQGTHNSPLHF. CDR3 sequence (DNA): TGCGCCAGCAGCTTGGGGTCGTCTCAGGGGACCCATAATTCACCCCTCCACTTT.

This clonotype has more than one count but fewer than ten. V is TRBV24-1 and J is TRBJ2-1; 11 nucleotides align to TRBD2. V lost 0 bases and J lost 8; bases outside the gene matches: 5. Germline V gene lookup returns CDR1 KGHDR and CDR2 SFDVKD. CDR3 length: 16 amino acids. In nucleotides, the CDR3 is TGTGCCACCAGTGATTTGACTAGCGGGAGAGTCGATGAGCAGTTCTTC. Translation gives CATSDLTSGRVDEQFF.

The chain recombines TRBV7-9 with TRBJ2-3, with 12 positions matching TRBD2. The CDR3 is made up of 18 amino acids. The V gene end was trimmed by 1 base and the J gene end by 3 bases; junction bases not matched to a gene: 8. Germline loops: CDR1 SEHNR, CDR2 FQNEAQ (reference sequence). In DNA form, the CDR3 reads TGTGCCAGCAGCTTAGGAATGCTAGCGGGAGGGCCAACAGATACGCAGTATTTT. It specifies CASSLGMLAGGPTDTQYF.

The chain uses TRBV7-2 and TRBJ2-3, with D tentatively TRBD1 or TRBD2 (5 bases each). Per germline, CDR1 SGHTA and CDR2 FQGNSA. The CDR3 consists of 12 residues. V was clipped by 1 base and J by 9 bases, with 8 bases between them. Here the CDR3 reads CASSLDEGTQYF. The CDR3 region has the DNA TGTGCCAGCAGCTTAGACGAGGGGACGCAGTATTTT. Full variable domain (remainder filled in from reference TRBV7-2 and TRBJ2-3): GAGVSQSPSNKVTEKGKDVELRCDPISGHTALYWYRQSLGQGLEFLIYFQGNSAPDKSGLPSDRFSAERTGGSVSTLTIQRTQQEDSAVYLCASSLDEGTQYFGPGTRLTVL.

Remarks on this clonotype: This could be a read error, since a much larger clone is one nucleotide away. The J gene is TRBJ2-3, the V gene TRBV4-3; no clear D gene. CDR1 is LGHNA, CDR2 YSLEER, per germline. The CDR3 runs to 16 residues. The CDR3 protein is CASNQDVGGFTDTQYF. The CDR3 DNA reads TGCGCCAGCAACCAAGACGTCGGCGGATTCACAGATACGCAGTATTTT.

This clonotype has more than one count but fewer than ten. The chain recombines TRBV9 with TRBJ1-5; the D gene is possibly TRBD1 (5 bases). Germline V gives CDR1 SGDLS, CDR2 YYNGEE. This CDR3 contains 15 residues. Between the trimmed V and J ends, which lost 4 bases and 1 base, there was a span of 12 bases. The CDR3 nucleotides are TGTGCCAGCAGCCCGGGGCCGGGGAGCAATCAGCCCCAGCATTTT. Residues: CASSPGPGSNQPQHF.

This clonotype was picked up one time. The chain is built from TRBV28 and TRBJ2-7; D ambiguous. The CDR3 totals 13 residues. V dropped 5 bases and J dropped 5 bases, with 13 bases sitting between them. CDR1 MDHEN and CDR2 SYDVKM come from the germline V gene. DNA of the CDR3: TGTGCCAGCAGTCCAACCGACCCCCACGAGCAGTACTTC. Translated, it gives CASSPTDPHEQYF.

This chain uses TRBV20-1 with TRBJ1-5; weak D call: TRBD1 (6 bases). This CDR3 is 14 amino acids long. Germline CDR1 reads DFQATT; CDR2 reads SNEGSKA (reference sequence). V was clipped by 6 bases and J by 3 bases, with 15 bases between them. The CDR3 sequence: CSAKQGSPNQPQHF. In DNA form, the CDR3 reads TGCAGTGCCAAACAGGGAAGCCCCAATCAGCCCCAGCATTTT.

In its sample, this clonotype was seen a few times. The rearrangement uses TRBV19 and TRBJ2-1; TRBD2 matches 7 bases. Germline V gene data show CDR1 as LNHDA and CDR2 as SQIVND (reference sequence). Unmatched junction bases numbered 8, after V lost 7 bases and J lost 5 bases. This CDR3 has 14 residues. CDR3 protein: CASNVGGLNNEQFF. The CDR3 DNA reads TGTGCCAGTAACGTGGGAGGGTTAAACAATGAGCAGTTCTTC. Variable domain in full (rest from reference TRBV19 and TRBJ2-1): DGGITQSPKYLFRKEGQNVTLSCEQNLNHDAMYWYRQDPGQGLRLIYYSQIVNDFQKGDIAEGYSVSREKKESFPLTVTSAQKNPTAFYLCASNVGGLNNEQFFGPGTRLTVL.